One and the same sample provided the 25 T cell receptor beta chains below, sequenced in a study of Ad26.COV2.S vaccination and SARS-CoV-2 variants. Treatment here: about 20 received Ad26.COV2.S at low or high dose, single or two shots; 5 received placebo; per-sample allocation not given. Specimens were obtained on day 63 following the first vaccine or placebo injection. TCRdb's copy holds only in-frame clones and misses some; the assay was immunoSEQ multiplex PCR. The top ten clones hold about 2.4% of a sample with hundreds of thousands of clones, about 88% of them seen once. This sample comprised peripheral blood, obtained in a trial of Ad26.COV2.S vaccine versus placebo. All receptors derive from a person aged 18-65 years who received the Ad26.COV2.S COVID-19 vaccine or a placebo.

V gene TRBV2 combines with J gene TRBJ1-2; TRBD1 is a possible D gene (6 bases). Germline CDR1 is SNHLY and CDR2 is FYNNEI. Trimming pared 5 bases from V and 3 bases from J, leaving 13 bases between. The CDR3 is 14 amino acids. Here the CDR3 DNA reads TGTGCCAGCAGTAAGACGACAGGATACTATGGCTACACCTTC. Its translation: CASSKTTGYYGYTF.

The V call is TRBV19, the J call TRBJ2-1, with D perhaps matching TRBD1 (6 bases). Trimming took off 5 bases at V and 2 bases at J, with 16 bases between the two ends. The germline CDR1 and CDR2 sequences are LNHDA and SQIVND (reference sequence). This CDR3 has 16 residues. The CDR3: CASSPLAGVAYNEQFF. CDR3 DNA sequence: TGTGCCAGTAGTCCCCTAGCAGGGGTGGCCTACAATGAGCAGTTCTTC.

J is TRBJ2-7 and V is TRBV29-1, with D tentatively TRBD2 (6 bases). The CDR3 is made up of 12 amino acids. The germline V gene encodes CDR1 SQVTM and CDR2 ANQGSEA. Trimming left V 5 bases short and J 0 bases short, with 8 bases between. The CDR3: CSVWRDSYEQYF. The CDR3 DNA is TGCAGCGTTTGGAGGGACTCCTACGAGCAGTACTTC.

This chain uses TRBV6-5 with TRBJ2-5; D ambiguous. Germline V gene data show CDR1 as MNHEY and CDR2 as SVGAGI. The length of the CDR3 is 14 residues. With 2 bases removed from V and 2 bases from J, the gap between germline ends came to 9 bases. The CDR3 coding sequence is TGTGCCAGCAGTTACGGCAGCTATCAAGAGACCCAGTACTTC. Translated: CASSYGSYQETQYF.

The chain recombines TRBV2 with TRBJ2-2; unclear D gene. The germline V gene encodes CDR1 SNHLY and CDR2 FYNNEI. The CDR3 runs 14 residues. V was clipped by 4 bases and J by 4 bases, with 10 bases between them. The CDR3 nucleotides are TGTGCCAGCAGTGGGCTAGTGCTCACCGGGGAGCTGTTTTTT. It encodes CASSGLVLTGELFF.

The rearrangement joins TRBV29-1 to TRBJ1-2, with TRBD1 identical over 8 bases. CDR1 is SQVTM and CDR2 is ANQGSEA in the germline V gene. This CDR3 contains 13 residues. J was trimmed by 1 base and V by 6 bases; bases with no gene match: 4. The CDR3 DNA reads as TGCAGCGTGGGACAGGTCCTTAACTATGGCTACACCTTC. This encodes CSVGQVLNYGYTF.

The chain joins TRBV19 to TRBJ2-2; possibly TRBD2 for D (5 bases). The CDR3 is 18 amino acids. The V gene lost 4 bases and the J gene lost 2 bases, with 20 bases spanning the gap. Germline values: CDR1 LNHDA, CDR2 SQIVND (reference sequence). CDR3 amino acids: CASSTSPGIWGNTGELFF. CDR3 coding DNA: TGTGCCAGTAGTACCTCACCGGGGATTTGGGGAAACACCGGGGAGCTGTTTTTT.

This chain joins TRBV21-1 and TRBJ1-1; TRBD1, the D gene given by the table, was not confirmed from the DNA. TRBV21-1 is termed a pseudogene. The CDR3 is made up of 13 amino acids. CDR3 region: CASSKGLSAEAFF. In DNA, the CDR3 is TGTGCCAGCAGCAAAGGTTTATCAGCTGAAGCTTTCTTT.

The J gene is TRBJ1-1, the V gene TRBV5-1; D is perhaps TRBD1 (6 bases). This CDR3 region has 14 residues. The germline V gene encodes CDR1 SGHRS and CDR2 YFSETQ. V lost 3 bases, J lost 1 base, and 10 bases lay in between. The CDR3 DNA reads TGCGCCAGCAGCTCGGACAGCCAGAACACTGAAGCTTTCTTT. This gives the protein CASSSDSQNTEAFF.

This chain links TRBV1 with TRBJ2-5; the DNA was not used to check the table's D call, TRBD2. TRBV1 counts as a pseudogene. This CDR3 region has 13 residues. The CDR3 protein is CTSSQGRRETQYF. CDR3 nucleotides: TGCACCAGCAGCCAAGGTAGGAGGGAGACCCAGTACTTC.

This sequence joins TRBV18 and TRBJ2-3, with 8 positions matching TRBD2. The CDR3 is 18 amino acids. The J segment lost 0 bases and the V segment lost 3 bases, leaving 11 bases of the junction unmatched. From germline, CDR1 is KGHSH and CDR2 LQKENI. CDR3 DNA sequence: TGTGCCAGCTCACCCGGGCCCTGGGGCGGGAGGAGCACAGATACGCAGTATTTT. Translating gives CASSPGPWGGRSTDTQYF.

The genes are TRBV30 and TRBJ1-1; perhaps TRBD1 as D (5 bases). This CDR3 comprises 14 residues. Trimming took off 8 bases at V and 0 bases at J, with 16 bases between the two ends. Germline CDR1 reads GTSNPN; CDR2 reads SVGIG (reference sequence). The CDR3 protein is CATGGDVMNTEAFF. The CDR3 nucleotides read TGTGCCACTGGAGGGGATGTCATGAACACTGAAGCTTTCTTT.

CDR3 region: CASSLAMTNYGYTF. CDR3 in DNA: TGCGCCAGCAGCTTGGCGATGACTAACTATGGCTACACCTTC. The V and J genes are TRBV5-1 and TRBJ1-2; D is unclear. The CDR3 covers 14 residues. Trimming cost V 0 bases and J 0 bases, with 6 bases left between them. Looked up from germline, CDR1 is SGHRS and CDR2 is YFSETQ.

The chain carries TRBV2 and TRBJ2-3; 7 bases map to TRBD1. CDR1 is SNHLY and CDR2 is FYNNEI in the germline V gene. V trimming: 3 bases; J trimming: 2 bases; junction bases outside the gene matches: 8. CDR3 size: 16 residues. CDR3 nucleotide sequence: TGTGCCAGCAGTGACCCGGACAGGTCCCTCACAGATACGCAGTATTTT. Its protein is CASSDPDRSLTDTQYF.

The chain carries TRBV18 and TRBJ1-1, with 7 bases matching TRBD1. The germline V gene has CDR1 KGHSH and CDR2 LQKENI. With 4 bases clipped from V and 5 bases from J, the junction kept 7 bases outside the gene matches. The CDR3 has 14 residues. CDR3 nucleotides: TGTGCCAGCTCACAAGGCCAGGGGGAGACTGAAGCTTTCTTT. Translating gives CASSQGQGETEAFF.

The chain combines TRBV28 with TRBJ2-5; D gene ambiguous. Germline-derived CDR1 and CDR2 are MDHEN and SYDVKM. Trimming removed 2 bases at V and 2 bases at J, with 3 bases between. The CDR3 has 12 residues. CDR3 in amino acids: CASSLRQETQYF. The CDR3 nucleotides are TGTGCCAGCAGTTTAAGGCAAGAGACCCAGTACTTC.

In this sample, this clone turned up once. The rearrangement joins TRBV5-1 to TRBJ2-3; D assignment may be TRBD1 or TRBD2 (5 bases each). The V gene's germline CDR1 is SGHRS and CDR2 YFSETQ. Trimming pared 1 base from V and 0 bases from J, leaving 12 bases between. There are 16 residues in the CDR3. CDR3 coding DNA: TGCGCCAGCAGCTTGATCCGGGACGGAAGCACAGATACGCAGTATTTT. This codes for CASSLIRDGSTDTQYF.

This chain joins TRBV6-5 and TRBJ1-6; a weak D match, TRBD1 (5 bases). The germline CDR1 and CDR2 sequences are MNHEY and SVGAGI. The CDR3 runs 14 residues. The V and J ends lost 4 bases and 5 bases respectively, with 9 bases between them. The CDR3 spells CASSFRQHNSPLHF. DNA of the CDR3: TGTGCCAGCAGTTTTAGACAGCATAATTCACCCCTCCACTTT.

V and J are TRBV21-1 and TRBJ2-5; the table gives TRBD2 as D, unverified against the DNA. TRBV21-1 is a pseudogene locus. This CDR3 is built from 20 residues. The chain's CDR3 is CASSKGRGTSGGKYQETQYF. CDR3 DNA sequence: TGTGCCAGCAGCAAAGGAAGAGGGACTAGCGGGGGAAAGTACCAAGAGACCCAGTACTTC.

This clone was counted between two and nine times. This chain links TRBV24-1 with TRBJ1-4, with 9 nucleotides matching TRBD1. The CDR3 spans 15 residues. V gave up 4 bases and J gave up 8 bases; unmatched junction bases: 7. From germline, CDR1 is KGHDR and CDR2 SFDVKD. DNA for the CDR3: TGTGCCACCAGTGACACCGGGACAGGGAGCGAAAAACTGTTTTTT. Protein sequence: CATSDTGTGSEKLFF.

The chain recombines TRBV5-1 with TRBJ2-3; no reliable D call. CDR1 SGHRS and CDR2 YFSETQ come from the germline V gene. The germline V and J ends were trimmed by 0 bases and 0 bases, with 11 bases remaining between them. The CDR3 extends over 16 amino acids. CDR3 sequence (DNA): TGCGCCAGCAGCTTGGGGGTCTCTCCTAGCACAGATACGCAGTATTTT. This translates into CASSLGVSPSTDTQYF. Full variable domain (remainder filled in from reference TRBV5-1 and TRBJ2-3): KAGVTQTPRYLIKTRGQQVTLSCSPISGHRSVSWYQQTPGQGLQFLFEYFSETQRNKGNFPGRFSGRQFSNSRSEMNVSTLELGDSALYLCASSLGVSPSTDTQYFGPGTRLTVL.

J is TRBJ1-3 and V is TRBV28; D is undetermined. Germline CDR1 reads MDHEN; CDR2 reads SYDVKM. The V gene lost 2 bases and the J gene lost 2 bases, with 4 bases spanning the gap. The CDR3 covers 13 residues. CDR3 bases: TGTGCCAGCAGTTTACCCGCTGGAAACACCATATATTTT. Translating gives CASSLPAGNTIYF. The entire variable domain, with the rest obtained from reference TRBV28 and TRBJ1-3, is as follows: DVKVTQSSRYLVKRTGEKVFLECVQDMDHENMFWYRQDPGLGLRLIYFSYDVKMKEKGDIPEGYSVSREKKERFSLILESASTNQTSMYLCASSLPAGNTIYFGEGSWLTVV.

J is TRBJ1-5 and V is TRBV28; D perhaps matches TRBD1 (6 bases). The CDR3 is made up of 14 amino acids. V was cut by 5 bases and J by 6 bases, with 14 bases left in between. Germline assignment: CDR1 MDHEN and CDR2 SYDVKM. In nucleotides, the CDR3 is TGTGCCAGCAGTCAGACAGGTTATAGTCAGCCCCAGCATTTT. Protein sequence: CASSQTGYSQPQHF.

CDR3 in DNA: TGTGCCAGCAGCCCGTCAGGGTACGAGCAGTACTTC. Translation: CASSPSGYEQYF. J is TRBJ2-7 and V is TRBV7-9, with TRBD1 as a possible D gene (5 bases). The CDR3 is 12 amino acids. V shed 5 bases and J shed 4 bases, with 9 bases lying between them. CDR1 and CDR2 (germline): SEHNR, FQNEAQ (reference sequence).

The V gene is TRBV7-8, the J gene TRBJ1-1; the D gene is possibly TRBD1 (5 bases). The CDR3 length is 14 residues. V shed 3 bases and J shed 3 bases, with 11 bases lying between them. Germline V gene data show CDR1 as SGHVS and CDR2 as FQNEAQ. CDR3 sequence: CASSFVAGDTEAFF. The CDR3, as DNA: TGTGCCAGCAGCTTTGTTGCGGGGGACACTGAAGCTTTCTTT.